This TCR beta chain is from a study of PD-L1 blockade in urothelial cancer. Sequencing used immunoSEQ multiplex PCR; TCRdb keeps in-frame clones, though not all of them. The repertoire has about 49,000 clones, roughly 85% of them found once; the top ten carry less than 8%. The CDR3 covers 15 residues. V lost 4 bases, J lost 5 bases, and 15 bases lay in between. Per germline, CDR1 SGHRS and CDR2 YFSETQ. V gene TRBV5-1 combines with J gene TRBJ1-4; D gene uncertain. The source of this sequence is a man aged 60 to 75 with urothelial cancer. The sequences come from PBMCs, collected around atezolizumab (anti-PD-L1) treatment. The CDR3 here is CASSPPTGPNEKLFF. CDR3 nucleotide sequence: TGCGCCAGCAGCCCCCCGACGGGTCCAAATGAAAAACTGTTTTTT.